Sequencing of this TCR beta chain was carried out in a study of blood T cell repertoires in COVID-19. Per the authors' pipeline: Reference gene primers were amplified, and this amplification served to estimate nucleated cell counts. Data came from immunoSEQ multiplex PCR; TCRdb stores just in-frame clones and leaves some out. The V and J calls and clone size are taken from that table; D and trimming were inferred from the DNA. The table has 200,000 to 300,000 clones, 88% seen once; the top ten hold just under 1%. The length of the CDR3 is 15 residues. Germline V gives CDR1 SGHNT, CDR2 YYREEE (reference sequence). J gave up 6 bases and V 4 bases, and 7 bases lay outside the gene matches.

The source of this sequence is a woman aged 40 to 50 who had recovered from COVID-19. The chain has TRBV5-4 and TRBJ2-3; the match to TRBD2 covers 11 bases. Sample: peripheral blood. The CDR3 here is CASSIAGGPGDTQYF. The CDR3 DNA reads as TGTGCCAGCAGCATAGCGGGAGGGCCTGGGGATACGCAGTATTTT.